What follows are 14 T cell receptor beta chains derived from one specimen sequenced in a study of shared clonotypes between healthy human individuals (dated by TCRdb to the early 2020s). The library was generated by the immunoSEQ multiplex PCR assay. TCRdb retrieved this table from immuneACCESS and kept in-frame rearrangements only. Not all clones are present; in checked studies, unresolved V genes account for under half, and no reason is known for the remainder. This sample is represented by some 1.5 million clones; roughly 96% of them were singletons. The ten top clones hold 1.2% of the sample. Sequencing was carried out using naive CD4+ T cells sorted from blood. The sample's cell subset or site, from its label and the paper: CD45RA+ positively selected. These receptors all come from a man aged 25-40 years in good health.

The chain carries TRBV9 and TRBJ2-7; 10 positions match TRBD1. The CDR3 has 14 amino acids. CDR1 and CDR2 (germline): SGDLS, YYNGEE. V lost 3 bases, J lost 5 bases, and 5 bases stayed unmatched. Here the CDR3 reads CASSARTGGDEQYF. CDR3 in DNA: TGTGCCAGCAGCGCCCGGACAGGGGGAGACGAGCAGTACTTC.

The V gene is TRBV27, the J gene TRBJ2-1; TRBD2 agrees at 10 bases. CDR1 and CDR2 from the germline V gene are MNHEY and SMNVEV (reference sequence). Trimming at V came to 5 bases and at J to 5 bases, leaving 9 bases not matched to a gene. This CDR3 is built from 16 residues. CDR3 sequence reads: CASSQLTSGMNNEQFF. The CDR3 DNA follows: TGTGCCAGCAGTCAACTTACTAGCGGGATGAACAATGAGCAGTTCTTC.

Of note for this clone: Other DNA sequences within the sample encode an identical CDR3. V gene TRBV28 combines with J gene TRBJ2-7, with D uncertain. CDR3 length: 12 residues. V was clipped by 4 bases and J by 2 bases, with 6 bases between them. Germline assignment: CDR1 MDHEN and CDR2 SYDVKM. The CDR3 DNA reads as TGTGCCAGCAGTTCGGGTCCCTACGAGCAGTACTTC. Protein product: CASSSGPYEQYF.

This chain joins TRBV18 and TRBJ2-5; 9 nucleotides agree with TRBD2. The germline gives CDR1 KGHSH, CDR2 LQKENI. V was clipped by 6 bases and J by 1 base; unmatched bases: 9. This CDR3 is built from 16 residues. CDR3 sequence reads: CASSPRSGRIQETQYF. CDR3 coding DNA: TGTGCCAGCTCCCCCCGAAGCGGGAGGATCCAAGAGACCCAGTACTTC.

The V call is TRBV5-6, the J call TRBJ1-5, with unresolved D. Germline lookup yields CDR1 SGHDT and CDR2 YYEEEE. The CDR3 extends over 15 amino acids. Trimming pared 0 bases from V and 7 bases from J, leaving 14 bases between. DNA for the CDR3: TGTGCCAGCAGCTTGGGGCCAGGTTTGGGGCAGCCCCAGCATTTT. It codes for CASSLGPGLGQPQHF.

The chain is built from TRBV12-5 and TRBJ1-2; the match to TRBD1 covers 11 bases. After removal of 0 bases from V and 7 bases from J, the junction contained 7 bases not matched to a gene. CDR3 length: 16 amino acids. CDR1 is LGHNT and CDR2 is FRNRAP in the germline V gene. CDR3 in amino acids: CASGLVPDRGLRGYTF. The CDR3 DNA is TGTGCTAGTGGTTTGGTACCGGACAGGGGGCTTCGTGGCTACACCTTC.

As for this clone: Other DNA sequences in the sample encode the same CDR3. The chain employs TRBV7-2 and TRBJ2-1; D is unresolved. CDR1 SGHTA and CDR2 FQGNSA come from the germline V gene. The V gene lost 2 bases and the J gene lost 0 bases, with 8 bases spanning the gap. This CDR3 region has 15 residues. The CDR3 DNA is TGTGCCAGCAGCTTAACGGGTAGCTCCTACAATGAGCAGTTCTTC. This codes for CASSLTGSSYNEQFF.

The chain carries TRBV18 and TRBJ2-7; 8 bases agree with TRBD2. The CDR3 contains 16 residues. V lost 2 bases to trimming and J lost 1 base; unmatched junction nucleotides: 7. Germline CDR1 KGHSH, CDR2 LQKENI. The chain's CDR3 is CASSPISGSLSYEQYF. The CDR3 nucleotides are TGTGCCAGCTCACCAATAAGCGGGAGCCTTTCCTACGAGCAGTACTTC.

This chain joins TRBV30 and TRBJ1-1; no clear D. Germline CDR1 is GTSNPN and CDR2 is SVGIG (reference sequence). V lost 0 bases and J lost 1, with 6 bases in between. The CDR3 runs to 13 residues. CDR3 in amino acids: CAWSVHPNTEAFF. CDR3 nucleotides: TGTGCCTGGAGTGTACACCCGAACACTGAAGCTTTCTTT.

The J gene is TRBJ2-5, the V gene TRBV7-2; TRBD1 might be the D (7 bases). Germline V gene lookup returns CDR1 SGHTA and CDR2 FQGNSA. The CDR3 contains 17 residues. V was shortened by 2 bases and J by 5 bases, with 21 bases between the two germline ends. Here the CDR3 reads CASSLRTGSPRGETQYF. Written as DNA, the CDR3 is TGTGCCAGCAGCTTAAGGACAGGATCACCCCGGGGGGAGACCCAGTACTTC. The full variable domain, in which reference TRBV7-2 and TRBJ2-5 provide the parts outside the CDR3, is GAGVSQSPSNKVTEKGKDVELRCDPISGHTALYWYRQSLGQGLEFLIYFQGNSAPDKSGLPSDRFSAERTGGSVSTLTIQRTQQEDSAVYLCASSLRTGSPRGETQYFGPGTRLLVL.

The CDR3 is CASSIVDRGWYTEAFF. The CDR3 nucleotides read TGTGCCAGCAGTATCGTAGACAGGGGATGGTACACTGAAGCTTTCTTT. V gene TRBV6-6 combines with J gene TRBJ1-1; the match to TRBD1 covers 8 bases. The CDR3 is 16 residues long. The trim removed 5 bases at V and 3 bases at J, leaving 11 bases unmatched. Germline CDR1 MNHNY, CDR2 SVGAGI (reference sequence).

The V gene is TRBV5-5, the J gene TRBJ1-6, with 7 bases fitting TRBD1. The trim removed 4 bases at V and 10 bases at J, leaving 8 bases unmatched. Per the germline V gene, CDR1 is SGHKS and CDR2 is YYEKEE (reference sequence). CDR3 size: 14 residues. The CDR3 DNA is TGTGCCAGCAGCCCCGGGACAGTAGGATCACCCCTCCACTTT. As protein: CASSPGTVGSPLHF.

The chain has TRBV7-2 and TRBJ2-3; 7 nucleotides align to TRBD1. CDR1 and CDR2 from the germline V gene are SGHTA and FQGNSA. This CDR3 comprises 15 residues. The V gene end was trimmed by 3 bases and the J gene end by 2 bases; junction bases not matched to a gene: 5. CDR3 amino acids: CASSFVTGITDTQYF. The CDR3 DNA follows: TGTGCCAGCAGCTTTGTGACAGGGATCACAGATACGCAGTATTTT.

The table lists this clone with a count of one. V usage is TRBV6-5 and J usage is TRBJ2-7; D is ambiguous. V gave up 2 bases and J gave up 9 bases, with 14 bases separating them. Per the germline V gene, CDR1 is MNHEY and CDR2 is SVGAGI. CDR3 length: 13 amino acids. CDR3 residues: CASSYRQHWWQYF. The CDR3 DNA reads as TGTGCCAGCAGTTACAGGCAGCACTGGTGGCAGTACTTC.